A single sample is the source of the 18 T cell receptor beta chains below, sequenced in a study of regulatory and conventional T cells in RAG deficiency. Data came from immunoSEQ multiplex PCR; TCRdb stores just in-frame clones and leaves some out. The data show around 33,000 clones, more than 80% seen once. These data were likewise used in another study, on regulatory T cells. Per that paper: Primers: 52 TRBV forward and 13 TRBJ reverse.

The sequenced material came from CD8+ T cells sorted from blood. These receptors all come from a human donor in good health.

The chain carries TRBV30 and TRBJ2-2; D ambiguous. Germline CDR1 GTSNPN, CDR2 SVGIG (reference sequence). The CDR3 extends over 14 amino acids. V lost 0 bases and J 7 bases, leaving 12 bases between the germline ends. In DNA, the CDR3 is TGTGCCTGGAGTGTCTTACCGGGCATCGGGGAGCTGTTTTTT. Translation gives CAWSVLPGIGELFF.

This rearrangement joins TRBV7-6 to TRBJ1-3; 8 nucleotides align to TRBD1. This CDR3 region has 18 residues. V gave up 1 base and J gave up 1 base; unmatched junction bases: 9. Looked up from germline, CDR1 is SGHVS and CDR2 is FNYEAQ. The CDR3 sequence: CASSLGVGTGMSGNTIYF. The CDR3 bases are TGTGCCAGCAGCTTAGGGGTTGGGACAGGAATGTCTGGAAACACCATATATTTT.

This clone was picked up one time. The J gene is TRBJ1-1, the V gene TRBV7-9; TRBD1 matches 7 bases. From germline, CDR1 is SEHNR and CDR2 FQNEAQ (reference sequence). V shed 5 bases, J shed 1 base, and the junction held 7 bases outside the gene matches. CDR3 length: 15 residues. Here the CDR3 reads CASSITGAPNTEAFF. DNA for the CDR3: TGTGCCAGCAGCATTACAGGGGCGCCGAACACTGAAGCTTTCTTT.

In its sample, this clone was seen once. V and J are TRBV6-5 and TRBJ1-5; no firm D call. CDR3 length equals 13 residues. The V end lost 2 bases, the J end lost 3 bases, and 5 bases lay between the germline ends. Germline V lookup: CDR1 MNHEY, CDR2 SVGAGI. This CDR3 is CASSYRDNQPQHF. CDR3 DNA sequence: TGTGCCAGCAGTTACAGGGACAATCAGCCCCAGCATTTT.

The chain has TRBV9 and TRBJ2-7; no reliable D call. V was shortened by 0 bases and J by 0 bases, with 10 bases between the two germline ends. This CDR3 is built from 15 residues. Germline CDR1 and CDR2: SGDLS and YYNGEE. DNA for the CDR3: TGTGCCAGCAGCGTAGAGCCGGACGTCTCCTACGAGCAGTACTTC. It encodes CASSVEPDVSYEQYF.

The chain employs TRBV4-3 and TRBJ1-6; weak D call: TRBD1 (6 bases). This CDR3 is built from 15 residues. V lost 5 bases to trimming and J lost 7 bases, with 15 bases between them. Looked up from germline, CDR1 is LGHNA and CDR2 is YSLEER. The CDR3 loop is CASSGQDSDNSPLHF. DNA of the CDR3: TGCGCCAGCAGCGGCCAGGACAGCGACAATTCACCCCTCCACTTT.

This sequence joins TRBV5-6 and TRBJ2-2; D is ambiguous. The CDR3 covers 15 residues. The V end was cut by 0 bases, the J end by 3 bases, with 9 bases between. In germline, CDR1 is SGHDT, CDR2 YYEEEE. This CDR3 is CASSLAQTYTGELFF. CDR3 sequence (DNA): TGTGCCAGCAGCTTGGCCCAGACCTACACCGGGGAGCTGTTTTTT. The full variable domain, rest sourced from reference TRBV5-6 and TRBJ2-2, is DAGVTQSPTHLIKTRGQQVTLRCSPKSGHDTVSWYQQALGQGPQFIFQYYEEEERQRGNFPDRFSGHQFPNYSSELNVNALLLGDSALYLCASSLAQTYTGELFFGEGSRLTVL.

This chain joins TRBV11-2 and TRBJ2-7, with D perhaps TRBD2 (6 bases). The V end lost 4 bases, the J end lost 2 bases, and 15 bases lay between the germline ends. The CDR3 has 15 amino acids. Germline V gives CDR1 SGHAT, CDR2 FQNNGV. DNA for the CDR3: TGTGCCAGCAGCTCCGCGGGACGGAATCCCTACGAGCAGTACTTC. It encodes CASSSAGRNPYEQYF. Full variable domain (rest looked up from reference TRBV11-2 and TRBJ2-7): EAGVAQSPRYKIIEKRQSVAFWCNPISGHATLYWYQQILGQGPKLLIQFQNNGVVDDSQLPKDRFSAERLKGVDSTLKIQPAKLEDSAVYLCASSSAGRNPYEQYFGPGTRLTVT.

The chain links TRBV2 to TRBJ1-2; D remains unclear. Germline loops: CDR1 SNHLY, CDR2 FYNNEI. The CDR3 length is 17 residues. V was trimmed by 2 bases and J by 3 bases, leaving 19 bases between them. The CDR3 loop reads CASSEFLFGQSHYGYTF. The CDR3 DNA sequence: TGTGCCAGCAGTGAATTCCTGTTCGGGCAGTCTCACTATGGCTACACCTTC.

The chain combines TRBV7-9 with TRBJ2-7; TRBD2 aligns across 8 bases. V gave up 2 bases and J gave up 1 base; unmatched junction bases: 4. The CDR3 totals 15 residues. From germline, CDR1 is SEHNR and CDR2 FQNEAQ (reference sequence). CDR3 sequence reads: CASSLPTSESYEQYF. CDR3 nucleotides: TGTGCCAGCAGCTTACCGACTAGCGAGTCCTACGAGCAGTACTTC.

The chain uses TRBV28 and TRBJ2-7; D may be TRBD2 (7 bases). This CDR3 comprises 14 residues. V was trimmed by 1 base and J by 5 bases, leaving 12 bases between them. The V gene's germline CDR1 is MDHEN and CDR2 SYDVKM. CDR3 loop: CASSLLWGGNEQYF. The CDR3 region has the DNA TGTGCCAGCAGTTTATTATGGGGGGGCAACGAGCAGTACTTC.

The chain couples TRBV11-2 to TRBJ2-4; the D gene is possibly TRBD2 (6 bases). Trimming pared 4 bases from V and 2 bases from J, leaving 9 bases between. This CDR3 has 14 amino acids. Germline CDR1 SGHAT, CDR2 FQNNGV. The CDR3 region is CASSSRDSKNIQYF. The CDR3 DNA reads TGTGCCAGCAGCTCCCGGGACTCCAAAAACATTCAGTACTTC.

J is TRBJ1-4 and V is TRBV6-5; TRBD1 is a possible D gene (5 bases). In germline, CDR1 is MNHEY, CDR2 SVGAGI. CDR3 size: 14 residues. V lost 6 bases, J lost 4 bases, and 12 bases lay in between. In DNA form, the CDR3 reads TGTGCCAGCAGCCTGGGGCCCATTAATGAAAAACTGTTTTTT. Residues: CASSLGPINEKLFF.

This sequence joins TRBV5-1 and TRBJ2-7, with D hard to call. The CDR3 length is 12 residues. Germline CDR1 SGHRS, CDR2 YFSETQ. V was cut by 0 bases and J by 4 bases, with 5 bases left in between. In DNA, the CDR3 is TGCGCCAGCAGCTTGGAGGGATACGAGCAGTACTTC. Residues: CASSLEGYEQYF.

The chain is built from TRBV15 and TRBJ2-1; D is undetermined. Germline loops: CDR1 LNHNV, CDR2 YYDKDF (reference sequence). V lost 5 bases and J lost 4, with 18 bases in between. This CDR3 is 16 amino acids long. For the CDR3, the DNA is TGTGCCACCAGCGACACCCACGCCTACCCGTACAATGAGCAGTTCTTC. Encoded protein: CATSDTHAYPYNEQFF.

The CDR3 DNA reads as TGCGCCAGCAGCCAAGTTGACAGGGGGCACTCCTACGAGCAGTACTTC. Translation: CASSQVDRGHSYEQYF. The gene calls are TRBV4-1 and TRBJ2-7; 10 nucleotides align to TRBD1. Germline V gene data show CDR1 as MGHRA and CDR2 as YSYEKL. The CDR3 covers 16 residues. V lost 1 base and J lost 0; bases outside the gene matches: 3.

CDR3 coding DNA: TGTGCCAGCAGCTTGAGGATCGGACAGGGATTTAGGTACGAGCAGTACTTC. Protein sequence: CASSLRIGQGFRYEQYF. The rearrangement uses TRBV11-2 and TRBJ2-7; 8 bases are a match to TRBD1. The V gene's germline CDR1 is SGHAT and CDR2 FQNNGV. CDR3 length: 17 amino acids. After removal of 3 bases from V and 4 bases from J, the junction contained 14 bases not matched to a gene.

This clone was seen a handful of times. This chain uses TRBV10-3 with TRBJ2-4, with a possible D match to TRBD1 (5 bases). The germline V gene has CDR1 ENHRY and CDR2 SYGVKD. Trimming pared 2 bases from V and 4 bases from J, leaving 12 bases between. This CDR3 is built from 15 residues. The CDR3 DNA reads as TGTGCCATCAGTGAGAAAAGAGACAGTAAAAACATTCAGTACTTC. Its translation: CAISEKRDSKNIQYF.